The 18 T cell receptor beta chains listed next were all sequenced from one sample in a study of blood T cell repertoires in COVID-19. Using immunoSEQ multiplex PCR, the repertoire was profiled, and TCRdb retains in-frame clones only, with some absent. The sample holds fewer than 250,000 clones, approximately 80% seen once. Sequenced sample: peripheral blood. All receptors derive from a human donor in a cohort sampled during active COVID-19.

The chain joins TRBV6-6 to TRBJ2-1, with D possibly matching TRBD2 (6 bases). Trimming stripped 6 bases from V and 8 bases from J, with 11 bases between. The germline V gene encodes CDR1 MNHNY and CDR2 SVGAGI (reference sequence). This CDR3 has 12 amino acids. The CDR3 loop reads CASSRGAYEQFF. The CDR3 coding sequence is TGTGCCAGCAGCCGCGGGGCCTATGAGCAGTTCTTC.

The gene calls are TRBV2 and TRBJ1-5, with TRBD1 matching 7 bases. V was clipped by 5 bases and J by 4 bases; unmatched bases: 2. From germline, CDR1 is SNHLY and CDR2 FYNNEI. The CDR3 has 13 amino acids. CDR3 DNA sequence: TGTGCCAGCAGTTTACAGGGGAATCAGCCCCAGCATTTT. It codes for CASSLQGNQPQHF.

The rearrangement uses TRBV5-1 and TRBJ2-3; tentative D call: TRBD1 (5 bases). Germline CDR1 and CDR2: SGHRS and YFSETQ. With 0 bases removed from V and 4 bases from J, the gap between germline ends came to 12 bases. This CDR3 spans 15 amino acids. CDR3 coding DNA: TGCGCCAGCAGCTTGGAGGGGCGACTTGCAGATACGCAGTATTTT. Translation gives CASSLEGRLADTQYF.

The rearrangement joins TRBV15 to TRBJ2-3; 11 nucleotides agree with TRBD2. Germline V CDR1 and CDR2: LNHNV, YYDKDF (reference sequence). This CDR3 is built from 17 residues. The J segment lost 0 bases and the V segment lost 2 bases, leaving 4 bases of the junction unmatched. CDR3: CATSRRLAGHSTDTQYF. The CDR3 bases are TGTGCCACCAGCAGAAGACTAGCGGGGCATAGCACAGATACGCAGTATTTT.

The chain joins TRBV5-1 to TRBJ1-1; TRBD1 matches 7 bases. Germline trimming cut 0 bases from V and 0 bases from J; bases unmatched to any gene: 2. The CDR3 is 15 amino acids. In germline, CDR1 is SGHRS, CDR2 YFSETQ. In DNA, the CDR3 is TGCGCCAGCAGCTTGGGGGACAGACTGAACACTGAAGCTTTCTTT. Translating gives CASSLGDRLNTEAFF.

This clone was seen a few times. The chain has TRBV28 and TRBJ1-3; no reliable D call. Germline CDR1 reads MDHEN; CDR2 reads SYDVKM. The CDR3 runs to 17 residues. Trimming cost V 4 bases and J 4 bases, with 20 bases left between them. The CDR3 bases are TGTGCCAGCAGTTCCATTTCAAAAGGCAGGTCCGGAAACACCATATATTTT. This translates into CASSSISKGRSGNTIYF.

The chain couples TRBV27 to TRBJ1-1; 7 bases are shared with TRBD1. Germline V gene sequence: CDR1 MNHEY, CDR2 SMNVEV (reference sequence). J gave up 4 bases and V 6 bases, and 11 bases lay outside the gene matches. This CDR3 spans 15 amino acids. The CDR3 here is CASRIRQGLVTEAFF. In DNA form, the CDR3 reads TGTGCCAGCAGGATTAGACAGGGACTGGTCACTGAAGCTTTCTTT.

This chain links TRBV19 with TRBJ1-6; D unresolved. Germline CDR1 and CDR2: LNHDA and SQIVND (reference sequence). The CDR3 spans 13 residues. V lost 1 base to trimming and J lost 9 bases, with 7 bases between them. The CDR3 DNA follows: TGTGCCAGTAGTATAGGCGGGAGTTCACCCCTCCACTTT. Translation: CASSIGGSSPLHF.

This rearrangement joins TRBV7-9 to TRBJ2-3; 8 positions match TRBD1. V dropped 4 bases and J dropped 2; count of bases not matched to a gene: 11. The length of the CDR3 is 17 residues. CDR1 and CDR2 from the germline V gene are SEHNR and FQNEAQ (reference sequence). CDR3 in amino acids: CASSSFFGTGVTDTQYF. CDR3 DNA sequence: TGTGCCAGCAGCTCCTTTTTCGGGACAGGAGTCACAGATACGCAGTATTTT.

The V and J genes are TRBV13 and TRBJ2-7; 8 bases fit TRBD1. With V trimmed by 5 bases and J by 2 bases, 8 bases remained unmatched. Germline V gene data show CDR1 as PRHDT and CDR2 as FYEKMQ (reference sequence). The length of the CDR3 is 15 residues. This CDR3 reads CASSASRQGTYEQYF. CDR3 coding DNA: TGTGCCAGCAGCGCGTCGAGACAGGGGACCTACGAGCAGTACTTC. The whole variable domain, remainder taken from reference TRBV13 and TRBJ2-7, is AAGVIQSPRHLIKEKRETATLKCYPIPRHDTVYWYQQGPGQDPQFLISFYEKMQSDKGSIPDRFSAQQFSDYHSELNMSSLELGDSALYFCASSASRQGTYEQYFGPGTRLTVT.

This rearrangement joins TRBV2 to TRBJ2-7; no clear D gene. CDR3 length equals 13 residues. The ends were cut back, 8 bases at V and 0 bases at J, with 11 bases in the middle. Germline-derived CDR1 and CDR2 are SNHLY and FYNNEI. As DNA, the CDR3 is TGTGCCAGCCACGGTCTCCTCTCCTACGAGCAGTACGTC. It translates to CASHGLLSYEQYV.

The table lists this clone with a count of one. V usage is TRBV7-8 and J usage is TRBJ1-3, with TRBD1 as a possible D gene (6 bases). V was trimmed by 0 bases and J by 4 bases, leaving 13 bases between them. Germline CDR1 and CDR2: SGHVS and FQNEAQ. This CDR3 is built from 16 residues. CDR3 sequence reads: CASSLAQGFSGNTIYF. DNA of the CDR3: TGTGCCAGCAGCTTAGCGCAGGGGTTCTCGGGAAACACCATATATTTT.

The chain has TRBV7-3 and TRBJ1-2; TRBD1 aligns across 9 bases. Looked up from germline, CDR1 is SGHTA and CDR2 is FQGTGA. The CDR3 totals 16 residues. With V trimmed by 2 bases and J by 7 bases, 11 bases remained unmatched. This CDR3 reads CASSLRPGTGIGGYTF. In DNA, the CDR3 is TGTGCCAGCAGCTTACGTCCCGGGACAGGGATAGGTGGCTACACCTTC.

This clone showed up just once. The chain combines TRBV4-1 with TRBJ1-4; 8 nucleotides align to TRBD1. This CDR3 has 15 amino acids. Germline-derived CDR1 and CDR2 are MGHRA and YSYEKL. Losses at the gene ends were 0 bases for V and 6 bases for J; bases not matched to a gene: 3. CDR3 sequence: CASSQETGGYEKLFF. The DNA of the CDR3 is TGCGCCAGCAGCCAAGAAACAGGGGGGTATGAAAAACTGTTTTTT.

This clone was observed once. V is TRBV18 and J is TRBJ1-1; possible D gene TRBD1, 6 bases. The CDR3 has 14 residues. Germline V gives CDR1 KGHSH, CDR2 LQKENI. The V end lost 1 base, the J end lost 1 base, and 7 bases lay between the germline ends. The CDR3 region has the DNA TGTGCCAGCTCACCACGACAGGAGAACACTGAAGCTTTCTTT. As protein: CASSPRQENTEAFF.

The chain couples TRBV6-5 to TRBJ1-2; D gene uncertain. This CDR3 has 14 amino acids. Germline V gene data show CDR1 as MNHEY and CDR2 as SVGAGI. V was clipped by 0 bases and J by 4 bases, with 9 bases between them. The CDR3, as DNA: TGTGCCAGCAGTTACTCGTGGACTCCCTATGGCTACACCTTC. This encodes CASSYSWTPYGYTF.

This chain connects TRBV19 to TRBJ1-5; TRBD1 matches 10 bases. Per germline, CDR1 LNHDA and CDR2 SQIVND (reference sequence). CDR3 length: 16 amino acids. V was clipped by 4 bases and J by 3 bases; unmatched bases: 6. The CDR3 loop reads CASSTAGTGVNQPQHF. CDR3 coding DNA: TGTGCCAGTAGTACAGCCGGGACAGGGGTCAATCAGCCCCAGCATTTT. Supplemented by reference TRBV19 and TRBJ1-5, the full variable domain reads DGGITQSPKYLFRKEGQNVTLSCEQNLNHDAMYWYRQDPGQGLRLIYYSQIVNDFQKGDIAEGYSVSREKKESFPLTVTSAQKNPTAFYLCASSTAGTGVNQPQHFGDGTRLSIL.

The chain uses TRBV7-9 and TRBJ2-5; 10 nucleotides line up with TRBD2. Germline V CDR1 and CDR2: SEHNR, FQNEAQ (reference sequence). V lost 4 bases to trimming and J lost 5 bases; unmatched junction nucleotides: 4. This CDR3 has 14 amino acids. The CDR3 DNA reads as TGTGCCAGCAGCTGGGTTAGCGGGGGGGAGACCCAGTACTTC. Translation: CASSWVSGGETQYF.